There are a few counts of the clone carrying this T cell receptor beta chain. Its antigen is undetermined. The treatment is: oral pan-JAK inhibitor, 5-10 mg twice daily. Lesional scalp tissue (obtained by punch biopsy) and peripheral blood were collected from alopecia areata patients. Reverse transcription of extracted RNA yielded cDNA, which provided the sequencing template. This table comes from immunoSEQ multiplex PCR, and its TCRdb copy is limited to in-frame clones, with some not included. The sample includes about 200,000 clones, 45% to 75% of them seen just once. The CDR3 loop spans 14 amino acids. V was trimmed by 2 bases and J by 0 bases, leaving 7 bases between them. The germline gives CDR1 SNHLY, CDR2 FYNNEI. This entry comes from a study of CD8+ T cells in alopecia areata. Overall study context: By percentage of affected scalp area, the severity of treated patients was scored.

The study, taken as a whole, reports: The study also sequences resident alphabeta T cells of normal skin in scalp samples.

The genes are TRBV2 and TRBJ1-1, with D unclear. The sequence was obtained from a human donor with alopecia areata. The sequencing here drew on CD4+ T cells sorted from blood, taken at week 4, from a patient treated with tofacitinib. CDR3 nucleotides: TGTGCCAGCAGTGAACGACGGATGAACACTGAAGCTTTCTTT. This codes for CASSERRMNTEAFF.